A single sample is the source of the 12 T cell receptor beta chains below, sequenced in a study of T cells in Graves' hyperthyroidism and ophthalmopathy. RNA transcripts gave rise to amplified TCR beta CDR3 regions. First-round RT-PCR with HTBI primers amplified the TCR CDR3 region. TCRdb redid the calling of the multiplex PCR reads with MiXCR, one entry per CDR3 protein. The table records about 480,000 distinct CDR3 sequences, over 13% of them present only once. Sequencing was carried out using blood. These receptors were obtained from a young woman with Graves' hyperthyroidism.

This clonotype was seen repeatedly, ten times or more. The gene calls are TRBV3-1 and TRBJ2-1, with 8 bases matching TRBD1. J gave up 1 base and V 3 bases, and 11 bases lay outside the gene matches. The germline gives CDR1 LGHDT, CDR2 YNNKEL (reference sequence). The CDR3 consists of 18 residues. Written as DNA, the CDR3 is TGTGCCAGCAGCCACGCTGGCCGGAGACAGGGGTCCTACAATGAGCAGTTCTTC. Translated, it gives CASSHAGRRQGSYNEQFF.

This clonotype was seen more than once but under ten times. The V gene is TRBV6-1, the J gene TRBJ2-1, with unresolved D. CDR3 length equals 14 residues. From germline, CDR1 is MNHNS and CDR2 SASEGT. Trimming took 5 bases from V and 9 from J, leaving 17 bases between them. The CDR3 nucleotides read TGTGCCAGCAGTTTTGAGGATTGGAGAGGTGAGCAGTTCTTC. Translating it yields CASSFEDWRGEQFF.

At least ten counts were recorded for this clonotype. CDR3 bases: TGTGCCAGCAGTGAATACAGACAAGAGACCCAGTACTTC. Translated: CASSEYRQETQYF. The chain carries TRBV6-1 and TRBJ2-5; no clear D. The V and J ends lost 2 bases and 2 bases respectively, with 6 bases between them. There are 13 residues in the CDR3. Germline V gene lookup returns CDR1 MNHNS and CDR2 SASEGT.

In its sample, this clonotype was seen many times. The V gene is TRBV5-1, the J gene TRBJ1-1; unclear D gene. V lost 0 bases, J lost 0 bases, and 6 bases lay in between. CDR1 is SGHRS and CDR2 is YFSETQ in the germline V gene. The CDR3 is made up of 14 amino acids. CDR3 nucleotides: TGCGCCAGCAGCTTGGAAGTGTTGAACACTGAAGCTTTCTTT. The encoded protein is CASSLEVLNTEAFF. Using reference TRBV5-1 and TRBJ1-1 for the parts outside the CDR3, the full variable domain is KAGVTQTPRYLIKTRGQQVTLSCSPISGHRSVSWYQQTPGQGLQFLFEYFSETQRNKGNFPGRFSGRQFSNSRSEMNVSTLELGDSALYLCASSLEVLNTEAFFGQGTRLTVV.

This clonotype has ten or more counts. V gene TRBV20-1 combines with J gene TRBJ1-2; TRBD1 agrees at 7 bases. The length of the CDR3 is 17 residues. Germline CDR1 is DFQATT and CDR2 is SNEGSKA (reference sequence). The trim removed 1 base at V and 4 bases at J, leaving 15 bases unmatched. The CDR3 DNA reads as TGCAGTGCTAGAGTTTCGGGACAGAGGGTAGGAAGCTATGGCTACACCTTC. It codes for CSARVSGQRVGSYGYTF.

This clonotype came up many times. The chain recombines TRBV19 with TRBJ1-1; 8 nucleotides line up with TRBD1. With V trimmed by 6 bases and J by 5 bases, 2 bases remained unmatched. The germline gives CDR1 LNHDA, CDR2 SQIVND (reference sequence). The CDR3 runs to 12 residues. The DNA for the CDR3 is TGTGCCAGTAGAACAGGGGGGACTGAAGCTTTCTTT. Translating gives CASRTGGTEAFF. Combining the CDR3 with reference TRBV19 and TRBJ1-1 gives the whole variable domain DGGITQSPKYLFRKEGQNVTLSCEQNLNHDAMYWYRQDPGQGLRLIYYSQIVNDFQKGDIAEGYSVSREKKESFPLTVTSAQKNPTAFYLCASRTGGTEAFFGQGTRLTVV.

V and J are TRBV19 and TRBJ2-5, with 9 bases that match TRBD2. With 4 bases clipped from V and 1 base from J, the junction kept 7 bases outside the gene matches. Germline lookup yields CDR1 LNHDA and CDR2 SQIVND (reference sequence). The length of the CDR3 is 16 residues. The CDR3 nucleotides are TGTGCCAGTAGTACCATAGCGGGAGCCCTCCAAGAGACCCAGTACTTC. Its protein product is CASSTIAGALQETQYF.

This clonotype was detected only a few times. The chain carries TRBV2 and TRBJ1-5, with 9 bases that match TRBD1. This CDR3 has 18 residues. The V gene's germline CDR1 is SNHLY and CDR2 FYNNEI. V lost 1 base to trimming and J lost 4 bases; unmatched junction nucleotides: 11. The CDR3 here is CASSEERGQGRDNQPQHF. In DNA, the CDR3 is TGTGCCAGCAGTGAAGAACGGGGACAGGGAAGGGATAATCAGCCCCAGCATTTT.

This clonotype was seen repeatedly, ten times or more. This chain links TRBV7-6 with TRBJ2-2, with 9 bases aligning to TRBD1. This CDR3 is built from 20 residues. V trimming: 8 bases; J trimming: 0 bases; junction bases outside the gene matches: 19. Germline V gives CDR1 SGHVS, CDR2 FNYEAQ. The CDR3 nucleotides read TGTGCCAGCCGACCTTCCCGGGACAGGGTTTCACCCGCGAACACCGGGGAGCTGTTTTTT. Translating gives CASRPSRDRVSPANTGELFF.

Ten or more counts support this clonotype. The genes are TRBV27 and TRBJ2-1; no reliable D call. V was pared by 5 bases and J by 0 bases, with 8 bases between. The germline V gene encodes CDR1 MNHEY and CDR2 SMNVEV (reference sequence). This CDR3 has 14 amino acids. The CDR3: CASSPRSSYNEQFF. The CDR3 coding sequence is TGTGCCAGCAGTCCACGCAGCTCCTACAATGAGCAGTTCTTC.

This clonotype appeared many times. The CDR3 sequence: CASSRNRDQPQHF. For the CDR3, the DNA is TGTGCCAGCAGCCGTAACAGGGATCAGCCCCAGCATTTT. The J gene is TRBJ1-5, the V gene TRBV28; tentatively, D is TRBD1 (6 bases). Germline assignment: CDR1 MDHEN and CDR2 SYDVKM. V was pared by 6 bases and J by 5 bases, with 11 bases between. The CDR3 covers 13 residues. Drawing the rest from reference TRBV28 and TRBJ1-5, the complete variable domain is DVKVTQSSRYLVKRTGEKVFLECVQDMDHENMFWYRQDPGLGLRLIYFSYDVKMKEKGDIPEGYSVSREKKERFSLILESASTNQTSMYLCASSRNRDQPQHFGDGTRLSIL.

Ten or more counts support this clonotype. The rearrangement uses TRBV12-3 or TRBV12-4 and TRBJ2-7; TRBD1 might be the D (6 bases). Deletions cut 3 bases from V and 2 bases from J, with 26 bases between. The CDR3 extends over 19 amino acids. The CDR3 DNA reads TGTGCCAGCAGTTTTAAGGGGGAAGGTCCCCTCGAAATCGCCTACGAGCAGTACGTC. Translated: CASSFKGEGPLEIAYEQYV.